Shown below are 5 T cell receptor beta chains from a single sample sequenced in a study of monozygotic twins with inflammatory bowel disease. TCRdb re-called the 5' RACE reads, yielding one record per CDR3 amino acid sequence without DNA. There are roughly 170,000 distinct CDR3 sequences in the sample, with around 7% held by the top ten. Material: blood. The receptors shown here come from a human donor with ulcerative colitis or Crohn's disease, or a healthy co-twin of an affected twin (not recorded which).

The chain combines TRBV11-1 with TRBJ2-1; TCRdb's D call of TRBD2 is untestable without DNA. CDR3 length: 18 residues. Germline CDR1 reads SGHAT; CDR2 reads FQDESV (reference sequence). The CDR3 loop reads CASSTWETSGFIHNEQFF.

J is TRBJ2-1 and V is TRBV7-9. Germline CDR1 is SEHNR and CDR2 is FQNEAQ (reference sequence). The CDR3 consists of 13 residues. CDR3: CASRRYSYNEQFF.

This CDR3 reads CASSFVGVGYTF. V gene TRBV7-2 combines with J gene TRBJ1-2; TCRdb selects TRBD1, and the lack of DNA leaves this call unchecked. The CDR3 has 12 residues. Germline assignment: CDR1 SGHTA and CDR2 FQGNSA.

This chain connects TRBV4-1 to TRBJ2-7; without DNA, the TCRdb call of TRBD1 cannot be checked. This CDR3 is 15 amino acids long. The V gene's germline CDR1 is MGHRA and CDR2 YSYEKL. Here the CDR3 reads CASSPLLGDTYEQYF.

The rearrangement links TRBV5-1 to TRBJ1-5. The CDR3 has 13 residues. The germline V gene has CDR1 SGHRS and CDR2 YFSETQ. CDR3: CASSLEGFQPQHF.